What follows are 15 T cell receptor beta chains derived from one specimen sequenced in a study of T cell clonotyping in hematopoietic cell transplantation (dated by TCRdb to the early 2020s). The time point label here, explained by the study, means: recipient sample about 28 days before transplant, after cytoreduction. The library was produced with the immunoSEQ multiplex PCR assay. TCRdb obtained this table from immuneACCESS and retained in-frame rearrangements with V and J assigned. These tables miss some clones; where compared with another copy, unresolved V genes account for less than half of the shortfall, and the remainder is unexplained. The sample table lists fewer than 100,000 clones, almost 97% of them with a count of one. 1.5% to 2% of the sample rests with the top ten. Sequenced material: peripheral blood mononuclear cells, taken before stem cell transplant. Source of these receptors: a woman between 45 and 65 years old with acute myeloid leukemia. Some clones in this sample may be carry-over from other donors' samples.

The rearrangement joins TRBV4-1 to TRBJ1-2; D not resolved. The CDR3 covers 15 residues. CDR1 is MGHRA, CDR2 YSYEKL, per germline. V lost 0 bases and J lost 7, with 15 bases in between. The DNA for the CDR3 is TGCGCCAGCAGCCAAGATGGGTCACTAGACCTTGGCTACACCTTC. Its translation: CASSQDGSLDLGYTF.

The chain is built from TRBV7-3 and TRBJ1-1, with D unclear. The CDR3 runs to 13 residues. The germline V and J ends were trimmed by 4 bases and 3 bases, with 9 bases remaining between them. Germline V gene data show CDR1 as SGHTA and CDR2 as FQGTGA. The CDR3 coding sequence is TGTGCCAGCAGCTCTACATGGGACACTGAAGCTTTCTTT. Translating it yields CASSSTWDTEAFF.

The chain couples TRBV5-1 to TRBJ1-1; D ambiguous. The length of the CDR3 is 15 residues. In germline, CDR1 is SGHRS, CDR2 YFSETQ. V gave up 4 bases and J gave up 0 bases, with 13 bases separating them. CDR3 coding DNA: TGCGCCAGCAGCCCCCCCAAGGTAATGAACACTGAAGCTTTCTTT. This codes for CASSPPKVMNTEAFF.

This chain uses TRBV7-9 with TRBJ2-5; 7 bases agree with TRBD1. Germline V lookup: CDR1 SEHNR, CDR2 FQNEAQ (reference sequence). This CDR3 has 13 residues. Trimming cost V 5 bases and J 5 bases; bases outside gene matches: 5. CDR3 in DNA: TGTGCCAGCAGCCGAGGACAGGTCGAGACCCAGTACTTC. It yields the protein CASSRGQVETQYF.

This clone was detected once. The chain couples TRBV18 to TRBJ2-5; either TRBD1 or TRBD2 may fit D (6 bases each). Germline CDR1 and CDR2: KGHSH and LQKENI. The CDR3 totals 17 residues. Trimming shortened V by 1 base and J by 5 bases, and 20 bases separated the two germline ends. CDR3 sequence (DNA): TGTGCCAGCTCACCACGGTCCGGGGGCGCGCTCAGGGAGACCCAGTACTTC. Protein: CASSPRSGGALRETQYF.

This chain links TRBV18 with TRBJ2-7; TRBD1 aligns across 9 bases. This CDR3 is built from 16 residues. CDR1 is KGHSH and CDR2 is LQKENI in the germline V gene. The trim removed 2 bases at V and 4 bases at J, leaving 9 bases unmatched. CDR3 in DNA: TGTGCCAGCTCACCAGCAGGGACAGGGTTTGGGTACGAGCAGTACTTC. This codes for CASSPAGTGFGYEQYF.

This chain connects TRBV29-1 to TRBJ2-5, with D perhaps assigned TRBD1 or TRBD2 (6 bases each). Germline V gene lookup returns CDR1 SQVTM and CDR2 ANQGSEA. The CDR3 runs to 11 residues. The V end lost 8 bases, the J end lost 7 bases, and 14 bases lay between the germline ends. The CDR3 coding sequence is TGCAGCTGGGGGGCATATGGGACCCAGTACTTC. Protein: CSWGAYGTQYF.

This clone has just one count. The chain uses TRBV19 and TRBJ1-5; D possibly corresponds to TRBD1 (5 bases). Germline CDR1 and CDR2: LNHDA and SQIVND (reference sequence). Trimming removed 6 bases from V and 4 bases from J, with 19 bases in between. This CDR3 has 16 residues. The CDR3 bases are TGTGCCAGTAGGGCATCGGGGGGTATATGGAATCAGCCCCAGCATTTT. Amino acid sequence: CASRASGGIWNQPQHF.

The J gene is TRBJ1-5, the V gene TRBV28; D possibly corresponds to TRBD1 (5 bases). The V and J ends lost 5 bases and 2 bases respectively, with 10 bases between them. This CDR3 spans 14 amino acids. Looked up from germline, CDR1 is MDHEN and CDR2 is SYDVKM. As DNA, the CDR3 is TGTGCCAGCAGTCTGATCAGGGGCAATCAGCCCCAGCATTTT. Amino acid sequence: CASSLIRGNQPQHF.

The chain couples TRBV9 to TRBJ2-3, with a tentative D call TRBD2 (5 bases). The CDR3 runs to 16 residues. With 4 bases removed from V and 4 bases from J, the gap between germline ends came to 19 bases. Germline loops: CDR1 SGDLS, CDR2 YYNGEE. The CDR3, as DNA: TGTGCCAGCAGCCCCCGCTCGGGTGGGAGTGCAGATACGCAGTATTTT. Amino acids: CASSPRSGGSADTQYF.

Here the CDR3 DNA reads TGTGCCAGCAGTTCCGCCCCAGGGGGCGAACGGTACTTC. Amino acids: CASSSAPGGERYF. The chain joins TRBV27 to TRBJ2-7; 8 nucleotides match TRBD1. The V segment lost 4 bases and the J segment 12 bases; nucleotides outside the gene matches: 11. Germline values: CDR1 MNHEY, CDR2 SMNVEV (reference sequence). The CDR3 is 13 residues long.

This chain connects TRBV14 to TRBJ1-1; TRBD1 agrees at 7 bases. This CDR3 contains 15 residues. Germline lookup yields CDR1 SGHDN and CDR2 FVKESK. The trim removed 2 bases at V and 1 base at J, leaving 4 bases unmatched. CDR3 sequence: CASSQWAGGNTEAFF. Here the CDR3 DNA reads TGTGCCAGCAGCCAATGGGCAGGGGGGAACACTGAAGCTTTCTTT.

The V gene is TRBV5-1, the J gene TRBJ2-7; 12 bases line up with TRBD2. The ends lost 4 bases at V and 1 base at J; junction bases unmatched: 12. Germline V gene lookup returns CDR1 SGHRS and CDR2 YFSETQ. The CDR3 length is 18 residues. The CDR3 nucleotides are TGCGCCAGCAGCCGGGACAACGGACTAGCGGGATCGTCCTACGAGCAGTACTTC. Translation gives CASSRDNGLAGSSYEQYF.

This chain uses TRBV25-1 with TRBJ1-2; D is possibly TRBD1 (5 bases). The germline V gene encodes CDR1 MGHDK and CDR2 SYGVNS. V dropped 4 bases and J dropped 8 bases, with 11 bases sitting between them. The CDR3 is 12 amino acids. The CDR3 DNA reads as TGTGCCAGCAGTGCGGGGGAAGGAGGCTACACCTTC. The encoded protein is CASSAGEGGYTF.

The CDR3 bases are TGTGCCAGCAGCACAGACAGGGTTGGAGAGACCCAGTACTTC. Residues: CASSTDRVGETQYF. The chain carries TRBV11-1 and TRBJ2-5, with 7 nucleotides matching TRBD1. The germline V gene encodes CDR1 SGHAT and CDR2 FQDESV (reference sequence). The ends lost 5 bases at V and 4 bases at J; junction bases unmatched: 7. The CDR3 extends over 14 amino acids.